These T cell receptor beta chains were read from a single sample in a study of blood T cells in healthy people across ages. TCRdb re-called the 5' RACE reads through MiXCR, storing one row per CDR3 protein. Altogether 850,000 or so distinct CDR3 sequences are present, 29% being singletons, with the ten largest covering 17%. Specimen: blood. The source of these receptors is a woman of 80 years or more in good health. CDR3s include the opening cysteine and the closing phenylalanine or tryptophan. D genes are given only for firm matches. Only part of the rows carry a size: once, few, many, or a class if the clone is expanded.

size	V	J	D	DNA	CDR3
-	TRBV27	TRBJ1-6	TRBD1	TGTGCCAGCAGTTTATCGGGGACAGCCCGTACCCACTATAATTCACCCCTCCACTTT	CASSLSGTARTHYNSPLHF
-	TRBV20-1	TRBJ2-3	-	TGCAGTGCGGCGGTGTGGACCAGCACTGATACGCAGTATTTT	CSAAVWTSTDTQYF
-	TRBV20-1	TRBJ2-1	TRBD2	TGCAGTGCTGATTTACTAGCGGGGGGGCGTAATGAGCAGTTCTTC	CSADLLAGGRNEQFF
once	TRBV11-2	TRBJ1-1	-	TGTGCCAGCAGCTCCTTCCTTTCCATGAACACTGAAGCTTTCTTT	CASSSFLSMNTEAFF
many	TRBV5-1	TRBJ2-7	-	TGCGCCAGCAGCTTGGTGTCGGGGGTCCCCTACGAGCAGTACTTC	CASSLVSGVPYEQYF
-	TRBV6-4	TRBJ1-1	-	TGTGCCAGCAGTGAATTCCAGGGGTCTGAAGCTTTCTTT	CASSEFQGSEAFF
many	TRBV6-5	TRBJ2-7	-	TGTGCCAGCGGGGGGGGCGGATGGGAGCAGTACTTC	CASGGGGWEQYF
many	TRBV18	TRBJ2-1	-	TGTGCCAGCTCACCTCATGGTAATGAGCAGTTCTTC	CASSPHGNEQFF
-	TRBV5-6	TRBJ1-2	-	TGTGCCAGCAGCTTGGCCGGGACGCCAGATGGCTACACCTTC	CASSLAGTPDGYTF
few	TRBV7-2	TRBJ2-2	-	TGTGCCAGCATGTCCCTATACAACACCGGGGAGCTGTTTTTT	CASMSLYNTGELFF
-	TRBV3-1	TRBJ2-6	TRBD2	TGTGCCAGCAGCCCCCATCTAGCGGGGGCACTTAAATCTGGGGCCAACGTCCTGACTTTC	CASSPHLAGALKSGANVLTF
few	TRBV24-1	TRBJ1-2	TRBD1	TGTGCCACCAGTGACCGGGACAGGAGATATGGCTACACCTTC	CATSDRDRRYGYTF
-	TRBV27	TRBJ2-3	-	TGTGCCGGCAGTAAACAGGGAAGTGAGACAGATACGCAGTATTTT	CAGSKQGSETDTQYF
many	TRBV7-9	TRBJ1-4	-	TGTGCCAGCAGCTTGCAACGTCGTGGGGAAAAACTGTTTTTT	CASSLQRRGEKLFF
-	TRBV10-3	TRBJ2-1	TRBD1	TGTGCCATCAGTACCCCGGGACAGACTCGGAATGAGCAGTTCTTC	CAISTPGQTRNEQFF
-	TRBV20-1	TRBJ1-5	-	TGCAGTGTGCATCCGACTGTAGCTAGTGGAGCCCAGCATTTT	CSVHPTVASGAQHF
many	TRBV20-1	TRBJ2-3	-	TGCAGTGCTAGAGCCCCCAGCACAGATACGCAGTATTTT	CSARAPSTDTQYF
-	TRBV12-3/TRBV12-4	TRBJ2-1	TRBD2	TGTGCCAGCAGTTCTACAATCCCACAAAGACTAGCGGGGGGCGATTTCCACAATGAGCAGTTCTTC	CASSSTIPQRLAGGDFHNEQFF
many	TRBV20-1	TRBJ2-1	TRBD2	TGCAGTGCCCCCGGGACTAGCGGGGGGAAATACAATGAGCAGTTCTTC	CSAPGTSGGKYNEQFF
-	TRBV10-3	TRBJ1-6	-	TGTGCCATCAGTACGACGCAGGCAAATTCACCCCTCCACTTT	CAISTTQANSPLHF
few	TRBV6-5	TRBJ2-3	TRBD2	TGTGCCTGCAGTCAAGCGGGGGAGCGCACAGATACGCAGTATTTT	CACSQAGERTDTQYF
many	TRBV6-1	TRBJ1-2	-	TGTGCCAGCAGGGATACGAAGACGGGAGGCTACACCTTC	CASRDTKTGGYTF
-	TRBV10-2	TRBJ2-1	-	TGCGCCAGCAGGTTTCCGGCCAGTTACGAGCAGTTCTTC	CASRFPASYEQFF
few	TRBV3-1	TRBJ1-1	-	TGTGCCAGCAGCCAAGTTCTAGCGAACACTGAAGCTTTCTTT	CASSQVLANTEAFF
many	TRBV4-3	TRBJ2-7	TRBD2	TGCGCCAGCTTAGGACTAGCGGGGCCCTACGAGCAGTACTTC	CASLGLAGPYEQYF
-	TRBV3-1	TRBJ1-5	-	TGTGCCAGCAGCCAAGGGGGGGCTCGGGGCAATCGGCCCCAGCATTTT	CASSQGGARGNRPQHF
-	TRBV20-1	TRBJ2-3	TRBD2	TGCAGTGCGAGCCACTTAGCGGGGCTCACAGATACGCAGTATTTT	CSASHLAGLTDTQYF
many	TRBV29-1	TRBJ1-2	-	TGCAGCGTTGTCGTGACCACGGGGGGCTACACCTTC	CSVVVTTGGYTF
many	TRBV12-3/TRBV12-4	TRBJ2-5	TRBD2	TGTGCCAGCAGTGGGACTAGCGGGGTACAAGAGACCCAGTACTTC	CASSGTSGVQETQYF
many	TRBV7-2	TRBJ2-5	TRBD2	TGTGCCAGCAGCTTAGGACTAGCGGGGGGCCGGGGGACCCAGTACTTC	CASSLGLAGGRGTQYF
-	TRBV7-9	TRBJ2-3	-	TGTGCCAGCAGCCGTATGCGGACAGCAGATACGCAGTATTTT	CASSRMRTADTQYF
few	TRBV7-9	TRBJ2-5	TRBD2	TGTGCCAGCAGCCACGAAAGGATAGCGGGGGGCTCTCAAGAGACCCAGTACTTC	CASSHERIAGGSQETQYF
-	TRBV14	TRBJ2-5	-	TGTGCCAGCAGCCAAGATTTGGTTTTGGAGACCCAGTACTTC	CASSQDLVLETQYF
-	TRBV5-1	TRBJ2-5	TRBD2	TGCGCCAGCAGCCCATGGACTAGATTGGGGGAGACCCAGTACTTC	CASSPWTRLGETQYF
-	TRBV6-2/TRBV6-3	TRBJ1-1	TRBD1	TGTGCCAGCAGGGGACAGTTATATACTGAAGCTTTCTTT	CASRGQLYTEAFF
-	TRBV7-2	TRBJ1-1	-	TGTGCCAGCAGCTATTTTAGGGGGGGAGAACGCGGTACTGAAGCTTTCTTT	CASSYFRGGERGTEAFF
once	TRBV28	TRBJ1-4	-	TGTGCCAGCAGTTTATTGGCCCCGCGGGAGGTAACTAATGAAAAACTGTTTTTT	CASSLLAPREVTNEKLFF
-	TRBV2	TRBJ1-1	-	TGTGCCAGCAGGAGACAGGTGATCAACACTGAAGCTTTCTTT	CASRRQVINTEAFF
-	TRBV5-1	TRBJ2-3	-	TGCGCCAGCAGCTCGGACTCGCAGGCCACAGATACGCAGTATTTT	CASSSDSQATDTQYF
-	TRBV7-9	TRBJ2-2	-	TGTGCCAGCAGCCACCGGGACACCGCCGGGGAGCTGTTTTTT	CASSHRDTAGELFF
few	TRBV3-1	TRBJ2-6	TRBD1	TGTGCCAGCAGCTGGACAGGGAACTCTGGGGCCAACGTCCTGACTTTC	CASSWTGNSGANVLTF
-	TRBV12-3/TRBV12-4	TRBJ2-1	TRBD2	TGTGCCAGCAGGTCGGGACTAGCGCTAAACAATGAGCAGTTCTTC	CASRSGLALNNEQFF
many	TRBV9	TRBJ2-5	TRBD2	TGTGCCAGCAGCGTCGAGACTAGCGGCGTCGGGACCCAGTACTTC	CASSVETSGVGTQYF
-	TRBV12-3/TRBV12-4	TRBJ1-5	-	TGTGCCAGCAGCGGGGCGGGCGGAAATAGCAATCAGCCCCAGCATTTT	CASSGAGGNSNQPQHF